What follows describes a single TCR beta chain. It lacks a known antigen. No quality values exist for individual bases; no much larger clone is one base distant. Patients with a history of autoimmune disease or receiving systemic immunosuppression were excluded from the trial. Peripheral blood for TCR sequencing was drawn from every dose cohort at baseline, at cycle 4 day 1 and at cycle 7 day 1. The samples were taken from a phase I, first-in-human, multicenter, open-label dose-escalation trial of ivuxolimab. Adults with locally advanced or metastatic melanoma, renal cell, hepatocellular, or head and neck squamous cell carcinoma were enrolled in the trial. Before TCR sequencing, CD4+ T cells and CD8+ T cells were sorted from peripheral blood as separate populations. The CDR3, cysteine through phenylalanine, is 12 amino acids long. The kept DNA is CDR3 alone, 36 bases in frame from the first base. Cut back by 4 bases and 3 bases, the V and J ends lie 8 bases apart. For CDR1 and CDR2, the germline V gene lists SGHDT and YYEEEE.

This sample is drawn from a study of OX40 agonist ivuxolimab in advanced cancers. Broadly, across the study: Ivuxolimab, which targeted the costimulatory receptor OX40 (CD134), was an agonistic, fully human IgG2 monoclonal antibody. Prior anti-PD-1, anti-PD-L1 or anti-CTLA-4 therapy was permitted, and 40% of dose-escalation patients had received checkpoint inhibitors. The paper reports the monotherapy dose-escalation portion (N of about 52 patients) of the phase I ivuxolimab trial. Partial responses were achieved by three dose-escalation patients, of whom one had hepatocellular carcinoma and two had cutaneous melanoma. In the dose-escalation cohort, 82.7% of patients were male, and the mean age was around 60 years, with a range of about 23 to 80. Intravenous ivuxolimab was administered to patients every 2 weeks at six dose levels: 0.01, 0.1, 0.3, 1.5, 3 and 10 mg/kg. Peripheral TCRbeta sequencing aimed to test whether ivuxolimab altered TCR sequence diversity and caused clonal T-cell expansion. Of the roughly 54 patients in dose escalation, approximately 20 had hepatocellular carcinoma, about 15 had melanoma, 9 had renal cell carcinoma and 9 had head and neck cancer.

Genomic DNA was extracted from sorted cells for sequencing of the TCRbeta CDR3 region. The immunoSEQ Assay was used to sequence the TCRbeta CDR3 regions. TCRdb took this table from immuneACCESS and kept in-frame rearrangements with V and J called. Such tables lack part of the clones; where checked against another copy, unresolved V genes explain under half of the gap, and the rest is unexplained. In all, the sample holds approximately 69,000 clones, and 84% of those were seen once. The top ten constitute 7.5% to 9% of the sample. Results the study describes overall, beyond this receptor: Low levels of normalized T-cell clonal expansion were also shown by some nonresponding patients. In partial responders in the 0.1-3.0 mg/kg groups, normalized peripheral clonal expansion was found to be among the lowest, especially among CD8+ T cells. After ivuxolimab, expanded clones were on average more numerous among CD8+ T cells than among CD4+ T cells. The antigen specificity of the clonally expanded peripheral T cells was not determined. At doses of 0.1 to 3.0 mg/kg, clonal expansion of both CD4+ and CD8+ blood T cells was observed from baseline to week 6.

The input for sequencing was CD4+ or CD8+ T cells sorted from blood, taken in a trial of the OX40 agonist ivuxolimab. The sequence derives from an adult with an advanced solid tumor such as melanoma, head and neck, liver or kidney cancer. The chain is assembled from TRBV5-6 and TRBJ2-7; TRBD1 is perhaps the D gene, given 6 matching bases. The CDR3 protein: CASSLQGYEQYF. The DNA reads as follows: TGTGCCAGCAGCCTACAGGGCTACGAGCAGTACTTC.